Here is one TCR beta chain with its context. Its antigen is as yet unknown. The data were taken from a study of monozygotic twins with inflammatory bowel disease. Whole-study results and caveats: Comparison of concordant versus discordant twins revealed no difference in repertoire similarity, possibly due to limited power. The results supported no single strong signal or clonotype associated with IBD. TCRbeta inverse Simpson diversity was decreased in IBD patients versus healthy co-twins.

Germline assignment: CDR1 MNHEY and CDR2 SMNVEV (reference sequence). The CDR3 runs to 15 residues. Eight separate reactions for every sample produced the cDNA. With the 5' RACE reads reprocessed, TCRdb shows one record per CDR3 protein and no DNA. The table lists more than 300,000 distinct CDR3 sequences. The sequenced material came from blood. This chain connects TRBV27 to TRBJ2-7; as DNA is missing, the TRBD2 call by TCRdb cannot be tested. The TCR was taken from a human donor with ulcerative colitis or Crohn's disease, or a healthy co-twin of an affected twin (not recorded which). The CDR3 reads CASRGEAGKTYEQYF.